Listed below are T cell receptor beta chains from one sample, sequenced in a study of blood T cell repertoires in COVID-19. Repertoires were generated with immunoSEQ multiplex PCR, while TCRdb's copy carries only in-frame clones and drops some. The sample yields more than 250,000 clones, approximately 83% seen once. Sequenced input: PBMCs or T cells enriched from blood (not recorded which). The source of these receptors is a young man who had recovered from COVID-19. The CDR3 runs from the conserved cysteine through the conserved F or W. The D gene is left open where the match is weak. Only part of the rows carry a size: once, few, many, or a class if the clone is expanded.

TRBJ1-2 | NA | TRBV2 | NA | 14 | TGTGCCAGCAGCGAACTGGGGGGTCAGCTTGGCTACACCTTC | CASSELGGQLGYTF
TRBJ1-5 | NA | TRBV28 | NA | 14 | TGTGCCAGCAGTTTATCCCCTAAGTCAAAATCACAGCATTTT | CASSLSPKSKSQHF
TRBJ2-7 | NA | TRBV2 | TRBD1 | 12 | TGTGCCAGTCGGACAGGCAACTACGAGCAGTACTTC | CASRTGNYEQYF
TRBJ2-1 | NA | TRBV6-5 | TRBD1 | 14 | TGTGCCAGCATTGGACAGGGAAGTTGGAATGAGCAGTTCTTC | CASIGQGSWNEQFF
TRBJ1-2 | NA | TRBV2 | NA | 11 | TGTGCCAGCACCCTGGGGGCTGGCTACACCTTC | CASTLGAGYTF
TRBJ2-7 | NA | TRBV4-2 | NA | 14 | TGTGCCAGCAGCCCTAGAGACAGTTCCTACGAGCAGTACTTC | CASSPRDSSYEQYF
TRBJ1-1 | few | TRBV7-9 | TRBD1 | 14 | TGTGCCAGCAGGTCAGGGGGCGCGAGGACTGAAGCTTTCTTT | CASRSGGARTEAFF
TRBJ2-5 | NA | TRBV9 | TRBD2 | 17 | TGTGCCAGCAGCGTAGGGTGGGGAGGGAGCCCGCAAGAGACCCAGTACTTC | CASSVGWGGSPQETQYF
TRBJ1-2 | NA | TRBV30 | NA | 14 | TGTGCCTTCCTTGGGCCCCAGATTAACTATGGCTACACCTTC | CAFLGPQINYGYTF
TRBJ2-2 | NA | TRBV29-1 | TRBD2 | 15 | TGCAGCGTTGTGGGCCTAGCGGGGGGGGCCGGGGAGCTGTTTTTT | CSVVGLAGGAGELFF
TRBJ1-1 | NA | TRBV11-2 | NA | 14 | TGTGCCAGCAGCTTAGGAGGGCCGGTCAGGCAAGCTTTCTTT | CASSLGGPVRQAFF
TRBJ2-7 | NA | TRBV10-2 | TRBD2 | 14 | TGCGCCAGCTTGACGTTAAAGACTAGCGGGGAGCAGTACTTC | CASLTLKTSGEQYF
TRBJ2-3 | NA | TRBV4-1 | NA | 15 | TGCGCCAGCAGCCAAGATCTGGGGGGGCCCTATACGCAGTATTTT | CASSQDLGGPYTQYF
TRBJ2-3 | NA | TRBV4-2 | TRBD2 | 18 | TGTGCCAGCAGCCAAGCCGCCGGGACTAGCCCCTTTCCAGATACGCAGTATTTT | CASSQAAGTSPFPDTQYF
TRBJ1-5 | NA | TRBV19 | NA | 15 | TGTGCCAGTAGTCTTCTTTCCGGGGACAATCAGCCCCAGCATTTT | CASSLLSGDNQPQHF
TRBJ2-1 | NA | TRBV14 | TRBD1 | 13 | TGTGCCAGCAGCCGGGGACAGGGAAATGAGCAGTTCTTC | CASSRGQGNEQFF
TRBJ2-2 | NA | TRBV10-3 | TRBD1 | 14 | TGTGCCATCAACGGACAGGGCAACACCGGGGAGCTGTTTTTT | CAINGQGNTGELFF
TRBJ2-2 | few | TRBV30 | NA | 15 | TGTGCCTGGAGTGTATCGGGATCGGACACCGGGGAGCTGTTTTTT | CAWSVSGSDTGELFF
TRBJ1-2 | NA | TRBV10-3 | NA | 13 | TGTGCCATCAGTGTAGTCGCCGGGGATGGCTACACCTTC | CAISVVAGDGYTF
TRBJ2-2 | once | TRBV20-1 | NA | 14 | TGCAGTGCTAGTTTACAGCTGGACACCGGGGAGCTGTTTTTT | CSASLQLDTGELFF
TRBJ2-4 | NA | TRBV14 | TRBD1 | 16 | TGTGCCAGCAGACCTTCCGGGACAGGGGGCTCGGCCATTCAGTACTTC | CASRPSGTGGSAIQYF
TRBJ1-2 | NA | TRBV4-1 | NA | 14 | TGCGCCAGCAGCCTACAGGGCTCGGGGTATGGCTACACCTTC | CASSLQGSGYGYTF
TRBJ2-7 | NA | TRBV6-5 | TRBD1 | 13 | TGTGCCAGCGCTTGGGGACAGTCCTACGAGCAGTACTTC | CASAWGQSYEQYF
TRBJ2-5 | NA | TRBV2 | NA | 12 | TGTGCCAGCAACCCTATCCAAGAGACCCAGTACTTC | CASNPIQETQYF
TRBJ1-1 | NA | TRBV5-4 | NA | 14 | TGTGCCAGCAGCTTGGCCCCGGGGAACACTGAAGCTTTCTTT | CASSLAPGNTEAFF
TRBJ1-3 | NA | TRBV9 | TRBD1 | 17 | TGTGCCAGCAGCGGACGAGACAGGGCCGGGTCTGGAAACACCATATATTTT | CASSGRDRAGSGNTIYF
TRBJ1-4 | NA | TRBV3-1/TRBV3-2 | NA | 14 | TGTGCCAGCAGCCCCCGGGACATAGGAGAAAAACTGTTTTTT | CASSPRDIGEKLFF
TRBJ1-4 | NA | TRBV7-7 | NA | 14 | TGTGCTAGCAGCCCCGGTGGGCCTAATGAAAAACTGTTTTTT | CASSPGGPNEKLFF
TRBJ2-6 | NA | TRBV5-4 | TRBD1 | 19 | TGTGCCAGCAGTCCCGTGTACGTCCAGGGGGCTGGTGGGGCCAACGTCCTGACTTTC | CASSPVYVQGAGGANVLTF
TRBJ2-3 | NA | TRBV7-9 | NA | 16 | TGTGCCAGCAGCTTAGTGGGGCTAGCGTTGGGGGATACGCAGTATTTT | CASSLVGLALGDTQYF
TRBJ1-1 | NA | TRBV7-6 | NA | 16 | TGTGCCAGCAGCTTAAACCCGGGACAAATGAACACTGAAGCTTTCTTT | CASSLNPGQMNTEAFF
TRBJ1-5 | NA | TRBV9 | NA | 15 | TGTGCCAGCAGCGTCGGAGGGGAGATCAATCAGCCCCAGCATTTT | CASSVGGEINQPQHF
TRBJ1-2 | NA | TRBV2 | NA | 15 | TGTGCCAGCAGTGAACCCAGGGCGCAACCGTATGGCTACACCTTC | CASSEPRAQPYGYTF
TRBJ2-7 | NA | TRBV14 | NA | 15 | TGTGCCAGCAGCCTAGGGTTTGGACAGACCTACGAGCAGTACTTC | CASSLGFGQTYEQYF
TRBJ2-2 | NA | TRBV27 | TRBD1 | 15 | TGTGCCAGCAAGGTCGGGACAGAGGGCACCGGGGAGCTGTTTTTT | CASKVGTEGTGELFF
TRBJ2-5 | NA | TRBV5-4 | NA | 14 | TGTGCCAGCAGCTTGGTTGCAGGGAGGGAGACCCAGTACTTC | CASSLVAGRETQYF
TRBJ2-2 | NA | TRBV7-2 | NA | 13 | TGTGCCAGCAGCTCCGACGGGACCGGGGAGCTGTTTTTT | CASSSDGTGELFF
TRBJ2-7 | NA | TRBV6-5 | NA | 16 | TGTGCCAGCAGTTACTCAACAGGGCCTCTTTCCTACGAGCAGTACTTC | CASSYSTGPLSYEQYF
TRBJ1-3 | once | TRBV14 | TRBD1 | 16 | TGTGCCAGCAGCCCAAGATACAGGGGGACTGGAAACACCATATATTTT | CASSPRYRGTGNTIYF
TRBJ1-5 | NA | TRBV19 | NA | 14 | TGTGCCAGTAGTATTGCGCAGGGGAATCAGCCCCAGCATTTT | CASSIAQGNQPQHF
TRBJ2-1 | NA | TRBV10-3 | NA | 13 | TGTGCCATCAGTGAGCCAGGATACAATGAGCAGTTCTTC | CAISEPGYNEQFF
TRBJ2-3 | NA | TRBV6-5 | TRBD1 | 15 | TGTGCCAGCAGGGGACAGGGGGCGGTCGGAGATACGCAGTATTTT | CASRGQGAVGDTQYF
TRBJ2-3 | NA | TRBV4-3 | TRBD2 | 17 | TGCGCCAGCAGCCAAGATCCGAGCGGGGCCGCGGTTGATACGCAGTATTTT | CASSQDPSGAAVDTQYF
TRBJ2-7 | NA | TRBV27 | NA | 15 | TGTGCCAGCAGTTTACCAGGGGATGGAGTCAACGAGCAGTACTTC | CASSLPGDGVNEQYF
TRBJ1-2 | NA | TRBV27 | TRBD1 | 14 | TGTGCCAGCAGTTTCGGGGACAGGGGGTACGGCTACACCTTC | CASSFGDRGYGYTF
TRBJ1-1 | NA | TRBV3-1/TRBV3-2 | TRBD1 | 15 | TGTGCCAGCAGCCAAGATCGTCCAGGGGGCAATGGAGCTTTCTTT | CASSQDRPGGNGAFF
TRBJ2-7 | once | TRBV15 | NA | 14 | TGTGCCACGGGTCTAGGGGAAGGGAACTACGAGCAGTACTTC | CATGLGEGNYEQYF
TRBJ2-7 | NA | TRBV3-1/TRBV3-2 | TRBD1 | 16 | TGTGCCAGCAGCCAGGGACCGGGACAGGGGTTCTACGAGCAGTACTTC | CASSQGPGQGFYEQYF
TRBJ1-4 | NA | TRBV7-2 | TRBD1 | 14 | TGTGCCAGCAGACAGGGGATAGTGAATGAAAAACTGTTTTTT | CASRQGIVNEKLFF
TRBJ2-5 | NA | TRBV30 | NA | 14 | TGTGCCTGGAGTTTAGGGACAACGCAAGAGACCCAGTACTTC | CAWSLGTTQETQYF
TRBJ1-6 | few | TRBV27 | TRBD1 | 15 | TGTGCCAGCAGTGCCAGACAGGGGGCTAATTCACCCCTCCACTTT | CASSARQGANSPLHF
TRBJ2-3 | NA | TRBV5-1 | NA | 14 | TGCGCCAGCAGTTTGGGAACTAGCACAGATACGCAGTATTTT | CASSLGTSTDTQYF
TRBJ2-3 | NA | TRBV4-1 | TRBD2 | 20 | TGCGCCAGCAGCCAAGAGAGACTAGCGGGGGGTCGGAGCCCCACAGATACGCAGTATTTT | CASSQERLAGGRSPTDTQYF